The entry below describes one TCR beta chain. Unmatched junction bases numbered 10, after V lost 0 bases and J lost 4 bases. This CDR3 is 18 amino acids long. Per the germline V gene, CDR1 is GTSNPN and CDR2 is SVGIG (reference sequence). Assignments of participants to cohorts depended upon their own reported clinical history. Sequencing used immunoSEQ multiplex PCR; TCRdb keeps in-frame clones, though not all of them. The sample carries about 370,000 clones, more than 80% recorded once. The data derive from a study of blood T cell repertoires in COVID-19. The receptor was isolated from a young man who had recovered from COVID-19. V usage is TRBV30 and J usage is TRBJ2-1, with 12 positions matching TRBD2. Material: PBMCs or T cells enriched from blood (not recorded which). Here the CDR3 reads CAWSVAWASGGGYNEQFF. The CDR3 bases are TGTGCCTGGAGTGTAGCCTGGGCTAGCGGGGGGGGATACAATGAGCAGTTCTTC.